This T cell receptor (beta chain) was captured in a study of identical twins. TCRdb ran MiXCR on the 5' RACE reads and lists one entry per CDR3 protein. The table records about 520,000 distinct CDR3 sequences, under 25% of them present only once. This clonotype appeared a few times. Germline values: CDR1 SEHNR, CDR2 FQNEAQ (reference sequence). The CDR3 has 15 amino acids. The V gene lost 5 bases and the J gene lost 5 bases, with 19 bases spanning the gap. This sample was also put to use in a study of T cells expressing NK-cell markers.

The sequenced sample was CD4+ T cells sorted from blood. The chain is built from TRBV7-9 and TRBJ2-7; D perhaps matches TRBD2 (5 bases). This clonotype was sampled from a woman under 30 in good health. DNA for the CDR3: TGTGCCAGCAGCGCGGGCAGTTTCTTTCCGAACGAGCAGTACTTC. Amino acid sequence: CASSAGSFFPNEQYF.